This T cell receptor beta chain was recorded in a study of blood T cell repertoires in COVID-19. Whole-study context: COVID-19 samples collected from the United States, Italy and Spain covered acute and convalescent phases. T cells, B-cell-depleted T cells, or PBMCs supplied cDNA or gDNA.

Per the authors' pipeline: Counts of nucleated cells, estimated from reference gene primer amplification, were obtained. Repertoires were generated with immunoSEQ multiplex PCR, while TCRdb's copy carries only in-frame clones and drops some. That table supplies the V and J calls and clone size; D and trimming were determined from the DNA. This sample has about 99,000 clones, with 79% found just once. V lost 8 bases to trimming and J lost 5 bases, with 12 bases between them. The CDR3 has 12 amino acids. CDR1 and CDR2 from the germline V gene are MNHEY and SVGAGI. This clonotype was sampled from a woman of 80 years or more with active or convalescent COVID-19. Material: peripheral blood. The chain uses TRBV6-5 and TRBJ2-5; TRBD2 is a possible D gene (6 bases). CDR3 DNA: TGTGCCAGCGGGGCGGGATGGGAGACCCAGTACTTC. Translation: CASGAGWETQYF.